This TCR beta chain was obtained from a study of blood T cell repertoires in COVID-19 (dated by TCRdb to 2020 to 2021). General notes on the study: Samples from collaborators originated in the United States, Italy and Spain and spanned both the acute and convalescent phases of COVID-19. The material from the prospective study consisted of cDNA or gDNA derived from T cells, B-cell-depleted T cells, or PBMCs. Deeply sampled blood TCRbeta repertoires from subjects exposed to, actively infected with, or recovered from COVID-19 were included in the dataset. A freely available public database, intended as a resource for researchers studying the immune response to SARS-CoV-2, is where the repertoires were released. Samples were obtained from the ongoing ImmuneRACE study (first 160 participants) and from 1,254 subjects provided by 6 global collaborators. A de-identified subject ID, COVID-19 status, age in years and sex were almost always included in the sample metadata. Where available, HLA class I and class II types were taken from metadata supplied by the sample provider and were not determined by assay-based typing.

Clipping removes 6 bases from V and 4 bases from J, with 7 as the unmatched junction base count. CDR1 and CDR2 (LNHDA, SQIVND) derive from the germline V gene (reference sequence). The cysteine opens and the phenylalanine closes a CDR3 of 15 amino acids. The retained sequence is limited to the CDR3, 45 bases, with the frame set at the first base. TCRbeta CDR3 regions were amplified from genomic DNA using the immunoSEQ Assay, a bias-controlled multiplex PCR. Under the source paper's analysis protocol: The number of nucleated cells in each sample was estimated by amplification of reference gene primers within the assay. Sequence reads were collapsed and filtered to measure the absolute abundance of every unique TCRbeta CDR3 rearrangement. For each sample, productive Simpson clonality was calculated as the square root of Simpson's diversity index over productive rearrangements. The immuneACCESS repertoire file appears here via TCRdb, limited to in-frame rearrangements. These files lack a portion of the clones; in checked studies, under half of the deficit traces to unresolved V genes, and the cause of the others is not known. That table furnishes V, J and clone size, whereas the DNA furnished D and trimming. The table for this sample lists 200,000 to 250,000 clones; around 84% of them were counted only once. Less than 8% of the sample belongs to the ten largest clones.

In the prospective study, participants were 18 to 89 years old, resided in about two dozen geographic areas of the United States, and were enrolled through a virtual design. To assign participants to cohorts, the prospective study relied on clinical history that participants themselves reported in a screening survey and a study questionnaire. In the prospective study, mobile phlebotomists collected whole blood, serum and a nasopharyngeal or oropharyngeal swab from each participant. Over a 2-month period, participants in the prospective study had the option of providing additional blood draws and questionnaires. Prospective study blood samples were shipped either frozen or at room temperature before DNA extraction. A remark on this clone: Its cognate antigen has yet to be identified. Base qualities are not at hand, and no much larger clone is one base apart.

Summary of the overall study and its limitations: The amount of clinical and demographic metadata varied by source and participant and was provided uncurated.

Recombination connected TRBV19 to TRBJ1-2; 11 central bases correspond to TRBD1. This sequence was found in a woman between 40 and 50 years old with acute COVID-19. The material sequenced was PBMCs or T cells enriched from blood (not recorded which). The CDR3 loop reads CASSLRDRGTYGYTF. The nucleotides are TGTGCCAGTAGCCTCCGGGACAGGGGGACCTATGGCTACACCTTC.